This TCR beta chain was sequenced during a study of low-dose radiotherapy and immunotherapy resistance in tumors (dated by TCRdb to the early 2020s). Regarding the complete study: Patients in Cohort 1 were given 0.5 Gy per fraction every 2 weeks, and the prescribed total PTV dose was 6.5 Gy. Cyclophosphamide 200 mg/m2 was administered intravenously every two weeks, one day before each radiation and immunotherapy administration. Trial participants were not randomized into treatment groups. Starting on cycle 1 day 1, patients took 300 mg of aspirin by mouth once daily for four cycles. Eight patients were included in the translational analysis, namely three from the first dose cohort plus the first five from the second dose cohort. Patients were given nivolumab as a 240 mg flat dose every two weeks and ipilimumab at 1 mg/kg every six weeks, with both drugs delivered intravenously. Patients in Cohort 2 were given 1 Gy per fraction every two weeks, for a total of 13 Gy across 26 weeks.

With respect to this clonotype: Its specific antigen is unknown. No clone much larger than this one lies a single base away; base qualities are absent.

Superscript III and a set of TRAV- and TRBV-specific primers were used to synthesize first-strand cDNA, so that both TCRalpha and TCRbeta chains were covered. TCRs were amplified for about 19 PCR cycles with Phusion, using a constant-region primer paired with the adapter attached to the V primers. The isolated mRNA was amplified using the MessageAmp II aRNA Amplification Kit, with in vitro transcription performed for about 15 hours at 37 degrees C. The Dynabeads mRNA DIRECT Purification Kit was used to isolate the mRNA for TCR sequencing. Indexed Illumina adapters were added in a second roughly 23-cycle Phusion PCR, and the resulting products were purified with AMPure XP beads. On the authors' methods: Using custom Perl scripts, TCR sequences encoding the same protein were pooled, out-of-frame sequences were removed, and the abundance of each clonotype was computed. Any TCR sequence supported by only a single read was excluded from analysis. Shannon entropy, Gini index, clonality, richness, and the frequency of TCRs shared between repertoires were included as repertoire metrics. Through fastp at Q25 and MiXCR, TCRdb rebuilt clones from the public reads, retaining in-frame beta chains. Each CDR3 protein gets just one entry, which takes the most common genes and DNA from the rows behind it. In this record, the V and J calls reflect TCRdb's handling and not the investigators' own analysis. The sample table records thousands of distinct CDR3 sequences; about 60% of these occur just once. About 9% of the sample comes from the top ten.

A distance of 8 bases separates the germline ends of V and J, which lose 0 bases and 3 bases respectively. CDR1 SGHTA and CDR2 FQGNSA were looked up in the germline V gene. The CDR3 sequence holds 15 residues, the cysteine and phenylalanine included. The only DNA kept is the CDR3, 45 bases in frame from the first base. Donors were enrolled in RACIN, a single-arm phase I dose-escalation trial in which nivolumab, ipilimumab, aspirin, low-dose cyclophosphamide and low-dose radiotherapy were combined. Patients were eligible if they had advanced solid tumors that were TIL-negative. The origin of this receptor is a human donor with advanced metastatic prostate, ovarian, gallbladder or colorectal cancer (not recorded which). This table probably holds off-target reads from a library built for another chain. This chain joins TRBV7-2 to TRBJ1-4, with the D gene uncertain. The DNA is TGTGCCAGCAGCTTAGCCGCCGTGCCTAATGAAAAACTGTTTTTT. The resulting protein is CASSLAAVPNEKLFF.